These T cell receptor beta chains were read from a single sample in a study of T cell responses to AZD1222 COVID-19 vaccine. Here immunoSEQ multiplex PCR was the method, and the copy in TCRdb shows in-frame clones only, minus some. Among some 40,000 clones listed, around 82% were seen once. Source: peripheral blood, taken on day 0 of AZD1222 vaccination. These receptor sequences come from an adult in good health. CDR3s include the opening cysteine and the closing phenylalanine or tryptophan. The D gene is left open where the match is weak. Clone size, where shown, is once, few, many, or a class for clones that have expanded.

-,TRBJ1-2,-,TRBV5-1,CASSLTFGSNYGYTF,TGCGCCAGCAGCTTGACTTTCGGCAGTAACTATGGCTACACCTTC
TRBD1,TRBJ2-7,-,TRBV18,CASSPGQGTGYEQYF,TGTGCCAGCTCTCCTGGACAGGGCACAGGTTACGAGCAGTACTTC
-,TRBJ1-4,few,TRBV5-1,CASSLRSGVNEKLFF,TGCGCCAGCAGCTTGCGTTCAGGGGTGAATGAAAAACTGTTTTTT
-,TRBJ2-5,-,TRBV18,CASSPPGETETQYF,TGTGCCAGCTCACCACCCGGAGAGACAGAGACCCAGTACTTC
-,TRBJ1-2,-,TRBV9,CASSVVFGGYTF,TGTGCCAGCAGCGTAGTTTTCGGGGGCTACACCTTC
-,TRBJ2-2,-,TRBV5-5,CASSLLAGRTGELFF,TGTGCCAGCAGCCTTCTGGCGGGGCGAACCGGGGAGCTGTTTTTT
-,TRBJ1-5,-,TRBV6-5,CASSSGLDNQPQHF,TGTGCCAGCAGTTCGGGACTGGATAATCAGCCCCAGCATTTT
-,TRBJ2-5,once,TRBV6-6,CASSYPTSSTTQYF,TGTGCCAGCAGTTACCCGACGTCTTCTACGACCCAGTACTTC
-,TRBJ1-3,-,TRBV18,CASSSIQGSGNTIYF,TGTGCCAGCTCATCAATACAGGGTTCTGGAAACACCATATATTTT
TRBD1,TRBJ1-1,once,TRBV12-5,CASGREGQGAAFF,TGTGCTAGTGGCCGGGAGGGACAGGGGGCAGCTTTCTTT
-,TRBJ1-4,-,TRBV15,CATSRRGGKLFF,TGTGCCACCAGCAGGAGGGGGGGAAAACTGTTTTTT
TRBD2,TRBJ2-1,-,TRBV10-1,CASGLAGYNEQFF,TGCGCCAGCGGACTAGCGGGCTACAATGAGCAGTTCTTC
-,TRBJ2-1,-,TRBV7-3,CASSPGLPPENEQFF,TGTGCCAGCAGCCCCGGACTCCCGCCAGAGAATGAGCAGTTCTTC
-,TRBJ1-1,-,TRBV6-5,CASSYDAGAVNTEAFF,TGTGCCAGCAGTTACGACGCAGGGGCCGTGAACACTGAAGCTTTCTTT
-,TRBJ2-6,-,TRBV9,CASSLGLSGANVLTF,TGTGCCAGCAGCCTTGGACTATCTGGGGCCAACGTCCTGACTTTC
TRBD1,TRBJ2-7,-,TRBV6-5,CASSYSGRSGGYEQYF,TGTGCCAGCAGTTACTCGGGGCGGTCAGGGGGCTACGAGCAGTACTTC
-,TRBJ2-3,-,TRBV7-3,CASSSTSPDTQYF,TGTGCCAGCAGCTCCACTAGCCCAGATACGCAGTATTTT
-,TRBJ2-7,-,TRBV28,CASSSRSREQYF,TGTGCCAGCAGTTCGAGGTCTAGGGAGCAGTACTTC
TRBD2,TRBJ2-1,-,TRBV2,CASQRRGGLNEQFF,TGTGCCTCACAGCGGCGGGGGGGCCTCAATGAGCAGTTCTTC
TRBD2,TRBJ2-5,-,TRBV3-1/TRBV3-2,CASSPSGRGGRQTQYF,TGTGCCAGCAGTCCCTCCGGCCGGGGGGGCCGGCAGACCCAGTACTTC
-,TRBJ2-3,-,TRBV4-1,CASSQGRGSTDTQYF,TGCGCCAGCAGCCAAGGACGAGGTAGCACAGATACGCAGTATTTT
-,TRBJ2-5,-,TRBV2,CASSEARGLSRETQYF,TGTGCCAGCAGTGAAGCCCGGGGGCTAAGTAGGGAGACCCAGTACTTC
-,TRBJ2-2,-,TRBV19,CASRPNPGLTGELFF,TGTGCCAGCCGCCCCAACCCGGGGCTTACCGGGGAGCTGTTTTTT
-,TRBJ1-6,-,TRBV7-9,CASSQGTMISSPLHF,TGTGCCAGCAGCCAAGGGACGATGATTTCTTCACCCCTCCACTTT
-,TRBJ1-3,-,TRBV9,CASSGRDTASGNTIYF,TGTGCCAGCAGCGGCCGGGACACGGCTTCTGGAAACACCATATATTTT
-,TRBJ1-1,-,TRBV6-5,CASRPTQGANTEAFF,TGTGCCAGCAGACCAACACAGGGAGCCAACACTGAAGCTTTCTTT
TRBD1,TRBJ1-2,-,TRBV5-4,CASSLYLGTGDGYTF,TGTGCCAGCAGCTTGTATTTGGGGACAGGGGATGGCTACACCTTC
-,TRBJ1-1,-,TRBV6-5,CASSYSSGVFGTEAFF,TGTGCCAGCAGTTACTCGTCCGGGGTGTTTGGCACTGAAGCTTTCTTT
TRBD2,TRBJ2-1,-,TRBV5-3,CARSSLAGGWDEQFF,TGTGCCAGAAGCTCCCTAGCGGGGGGTTGGGATGAGCAGTTCTTC
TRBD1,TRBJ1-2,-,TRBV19,CASTQTGAYGYTF,TGTGCCAGCACCCAGACAGGGGCCTATGGCTACACCTTC
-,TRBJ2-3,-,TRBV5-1,CASSYDSPGTDTQYF,TGCGCCAGCAGCTATGACAGTCCTGGCACAGATACGCAGTATTTT
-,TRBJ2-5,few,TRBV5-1,CASSLGGFQETQYF,TGCGCCAGCAGCTTGGGAGGATTTCAAGAGACCCAGTACTTC
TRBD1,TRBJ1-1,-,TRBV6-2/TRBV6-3,CASSSDRVATDTEAFF,TGTGCCAGCAGCTCAGACAGGGTGGCGACGGACACTGAAGCTTTCTTT
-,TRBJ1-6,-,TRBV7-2,CASSRLQTSPLHF,TGTGCCAGCAGCCGCCTACAGACCTCACCCCTCCACTTT
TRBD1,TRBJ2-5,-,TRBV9,CASSTGQGIGSQETQYF,TGTGCCAGCAGCACGGGACAGGGAATTGGGTCCCAAGAGACCCAGTACTTC
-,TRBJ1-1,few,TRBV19,CASSGQMNTEAFF,TGTGCCAGTAGTGGACAGATGAACACTGAAGCTTTCTTT
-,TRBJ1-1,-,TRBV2,CASSVEQEHRSMNTEAFF,TGTGCCAGCAGTGTGGAGCAGGAGCATAGATCCATGAACACTGAAGCTTTCTTT
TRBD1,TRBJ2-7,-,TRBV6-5,CASSYSGTGEGEQYF,TGTGCCAGCAGTTACTCCGGGACAGGAGAGGGCGAGCAGTACTTC
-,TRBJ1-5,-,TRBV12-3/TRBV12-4,CASSPEGGQPQHF,TGTGCCAGCAGCCCAGAGGGGGGGCAGCCCCAGCATTTT
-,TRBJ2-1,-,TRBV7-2,CASSWSRVSNEQFF,TGTGCCAGCAGCTGGAGCCGGGTCTCTAATGAGCAGTTCTTC
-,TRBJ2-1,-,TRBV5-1,CASHPVQKTRGDEQFF,TGCGCCAGCCATCCCGTACAAAAGACGAGAGGGGATGAGCAGTTCTTC
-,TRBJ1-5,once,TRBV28,CASISGGNQPQHF,TGTGCCAGCATTTCGGGGGGCAATCAGCCCCAGCATTTT
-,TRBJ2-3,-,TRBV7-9,CASSFGVGTDTQYF,TGTGCCAGCAGCTTTGGGGTCGGCACAGATACGCAGTATTTT